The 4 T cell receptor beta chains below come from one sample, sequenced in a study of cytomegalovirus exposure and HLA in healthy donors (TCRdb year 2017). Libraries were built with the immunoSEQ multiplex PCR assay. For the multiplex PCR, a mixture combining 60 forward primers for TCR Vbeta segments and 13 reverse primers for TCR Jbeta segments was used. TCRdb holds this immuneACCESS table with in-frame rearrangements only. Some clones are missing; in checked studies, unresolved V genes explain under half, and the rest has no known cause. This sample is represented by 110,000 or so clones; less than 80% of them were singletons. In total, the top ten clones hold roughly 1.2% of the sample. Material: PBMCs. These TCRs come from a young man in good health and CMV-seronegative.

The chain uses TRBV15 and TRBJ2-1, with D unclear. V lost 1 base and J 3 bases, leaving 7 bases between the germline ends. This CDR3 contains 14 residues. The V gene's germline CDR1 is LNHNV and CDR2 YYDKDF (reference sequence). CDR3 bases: TGTGCCACCAGCAGAGGTACTGGCTACAATGAGCAGTTCTTC. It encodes CATSRGTGYNEQFF.

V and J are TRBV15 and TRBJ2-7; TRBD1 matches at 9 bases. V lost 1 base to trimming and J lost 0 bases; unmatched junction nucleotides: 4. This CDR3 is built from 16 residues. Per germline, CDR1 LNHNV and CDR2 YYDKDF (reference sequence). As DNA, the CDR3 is TGTGCCACCAGCAGAGGAACAGGGGGCTTCTCCTACGAGCAGTACTTC. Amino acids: CATSRGTGGFSYEQYF.

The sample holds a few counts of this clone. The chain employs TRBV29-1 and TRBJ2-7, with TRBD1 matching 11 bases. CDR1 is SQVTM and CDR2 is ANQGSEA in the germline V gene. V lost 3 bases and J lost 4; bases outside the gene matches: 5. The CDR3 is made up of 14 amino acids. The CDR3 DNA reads TGCAGCGTTGAGGGACAGGGGGAAAGGTACGAGCAGTACTTC. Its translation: CSVEGQGERYEQYF.

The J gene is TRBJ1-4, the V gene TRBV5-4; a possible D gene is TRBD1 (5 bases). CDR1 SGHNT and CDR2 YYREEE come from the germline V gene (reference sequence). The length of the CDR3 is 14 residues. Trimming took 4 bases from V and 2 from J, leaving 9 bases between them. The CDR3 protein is CASSLGVTNEKLFF. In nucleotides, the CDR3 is TGTGCCAGCAGCCTAGGGGTGACTAATGAAAAACTGTTTTTT. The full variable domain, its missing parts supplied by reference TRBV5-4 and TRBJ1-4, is ETGVTQSPTHLIKTRGQQVTLRCSSQSGHNTVSWYQQALGQGPQFIFQYYREEENGRGNFPPRFSGLQFPNYSSELNVNALELDDSALYLCASSLGVTNEKLFFGSGTQLSVL.